The 25 T cell receptor beta chains below all came from one sample that was sequenced in a study of blood T cell repertoires in COVID-19. Method: immunoSEQ multiplex PCR; TCRdb's copy keeps in-frame clones and lacks some. The sample shows 62,000 or so clones, about 91% of them seen only once. The sequencing input was peripheral blood. Receptors were obtained from a man aged 45-65 years with active COVID-19.

This clone has only a few counts. The rearrangement uses TRBV2 and TRBJ2-1; TRBD2 might be the D (5 bases). In germline, CDR1 is SNHLY, CDR2 FYNNEI. The CDR3 runs 17 residues. V was shortened by 5 bases and J by 4 bases, with 21 bases between the two germline ends. Here the CDR3 reads CASSPLSGLYLYNEQFF. The CDR3 DNA sequence: TGTGCCAGCAGTCCCCTATCAGGACTTTACCTGTACAATGAGCAGTTCTTC.

This chain joins TRBV3-1 (or the pseudogene TRBV3-2) and TRBJ2-5, with D unresolved. Trimming took 4 bases from V and 1 from J, leaving 13 bases between them. The germline gives CDR1 LGHDT, CDR2 YNNKEL (reference sequence). CDR3 size: 15 residues. CDR3 DNA sequence: TGTGCCAGCAGCCTTGGCGGTGCTCGCCAAGAGACCCAGTACTTC. Amino acids: CASSLGGARQETQYF.

CDR3: CASSVSTGGGQYF. The CDR3 DNA reads TGCGCCAGCAGCGTCTCGACAGGGGGCGGGCAGTACTTC. This chain links TRBV5-1 with TRBJ2-7, with TRBD1 matching 10 bases. The CDR3 contains 13 residues. From germline, CDR1 is SGHRS and CDR2 YFSETQ. Losses at the gene ends were 4 bases for V and 9 bases for J; bases not matched to a gene: 7.

This chain connects TRBV4-3 to TRBJ1-2; no firm D call. The germline V gene encodes CDR1 LGHNA and CDR2 YSLEER. Between the trimmed V and J ends, which lost 0 bases and 8 bases, there was a span of 16 bases. This CDR3 contains 15 residues. DNA for the CDR3: TGCGCCAGCAGCCAAGAATACATCGGGTACTGGGGCTACACCTTC. Residues: CASSQEYIGYWGYTF.

The chain combines TRBV11-3 with TRBJ1-1; D is ambiguous. This CDR3 is built from 12 residues. The germline V and J ends were trimmed by 5 bases and 2 bases, with 6 bases remaining between them. Germline CDR1 reads SGHNT; CDR2 reads YENEEA. DNA for the CDR3: TGTGCCAGCAGCGGAGATAACACTGAAGCTTTCTTT. It encodes CASSGDNTEAFF.

This clone was seen just once. The rearrangement links TRBV19 to TRBJ1-2; D is perhaps TRBD1 (5 bases). V was pared by 5 bases and J by 5 bases, with 18 bases between. Germline CDR1 LNHDA, CDR2 SQIVND (reference sequence). CDR3 size: 15 residues. The CDR3 DNA sequence: TGTGCCAGTAGTTCTGGACCCGGACAAGCTTATGGCTACACCTTC. Its translation is CASSSGPGQAYGYTF.

The chain recombines TRBV10-3 with TRBJ2-5; weak D call: TRBD1 (6 bases). CDR1 and CDR2 (germline): ENHRY, SYGVKD. Trimming removed 7 bases from V and 1 base from J, with 7 bases in between. The CDR3 covers 12 residues. The DNA of the CDR3 is TGTGCCATCAAGGGGGTCCAAGAGACCCAGTACTTC. This sequence encodes CAIKGVQETQYF.

The gene calls are TRBV9 and TRBJ2-7, with D perhaps matching TRBD2 (6 bases). V lost 0 bases to trimming and J lost 2 bases, with 12 bases between them. The germline gives CDR1 SGDLS, CDR2 YYNGEE. The length of the CDR3 is 15 residues. CDR3 sequence (DNA): TGTGCCAGCAGCGTAGCTGGGGGGAGTCCCTACGAGCAGTACTTC. This sequence encodes CASSVAGGSPYEQYF.

CDR3 DNA: TGCGCCAGCAGCTTGTACGGGAAAAACAATGAGCAGTTCTTC. Translation: CASSLYGKNNEQFF. This chain connects TRBV5-1 to TRBJ2-1; weak D call: TRBD2 (5 bases). Germline CDR1 reads SGHRS; CDR2 reads YFSETQ. V lost 1 base and J 5 bases, leaving 10 bases between the germline ends. This CDR3 has 14 amino acids.

V usage is TRBV12-3 or TRBV12-4 and J usage is TRBJ1-2, with D maybe TRBD1 (5 bases). V gave up 3 bases and J gave up 3 bases, with 8 bases separating them. The CDR3 has 13 amino acids. The CDR3 region has the DNA TGTGCCAGCAGTTTGACAGCTCACTATGGCTACACCTTC. Its translation: CASSLTAHYGYTF.

This chain connects TRBV10-1 to TRBJ2-3; 8 nucleotides line up with TRBD2. The CDR3 consists of 17 residues. V dropped 2 bases and J dropped 9; count of bases not matched to a gene: 16. Germline V gene lookup returns CDR1 WNHNN and CDR2 SYGVQD (reference sequence). This chain's CDR3 is CASSEEMAGGLFFTQYF. The CDR3 DNA is TGCGCCAGCAGTGAGGAAATGGCGGGGGGCCTCTTCTTCACGCAGTATTTT.

This CDR3 is CASSQGKGDYGYTF. DNA for the CDR3: TGTGCCAGCAGCCAGGGCAAAGGGGACTATGGCTACACCTTC. The chain has TRBV3-1 (or the pseudogene TRBV3-2) and TRBJ1-2; D perhaps matches TRBD1 (5 bases). The V gene lost 3 bases and the J gene lost 3 bases, with 11 bases spanning the gap. The CDR3 contains 14 residues. From germline, CDR1 is LGHDT and CDR2 YNNKEL (reference sequence).

The chain uses TRBV21-1 and TRBJ2-1; the D call of TRBD2 is as the table states it, not checked on the DNA. TRBV21-1 is tagged as a pseudogene. The CDR3 runs 15 residues. This CDR3 reads CASKTLLILICEQFF. CDR3 DNA sequence: TGTGCCAGCAAGACCCTCTTAATACTAATTTGTGAGCAGTTCTTC.

This chain connects TRBV4-1 to TRBJ1-6, with D hard to call. The CDR3 sequence is 15 residues long. Trimming removed 1 base at V and 9 bases at J, with 13 bases between. Germline loops: CDR1 MGHRA, CDR2 YSYEKL. CDR3 in amino acids: CASSQAHSGPSPLHF. CDR3 nucleotide sequence: TGCGCCAGCAGCCAAGCACACAGTGGCCCTTCACCCCTCCACTTT.

This chain uses TRBV6-4 with TRBJ2-1; 8 nucleotides align to TRBD2. This CDR3 is built from 14 residues. The V and J ends lost 7 bases and 4 bases, in that order; junction bases with no gene match: 6. The germline CDR1 and CDR2 sequences are MRHNA and SNTAGT. The CDR3 DNA follows: TGTGCCAGCACCCGGGGGGGACGGTACAATGAGCAGTTCTTC. This sequence encodes CASTRGGRYNEQFF.

V is TRBV3-1 (or the pseudogene TRBV3-2) and J is TRBJ1-5; TRBD1 is a possible D gene (5 bases). This CDR3 has 15 amino acids. Trimming removed 0 bases from V and 7 bases from J, with 13 bases in between. CDR1 is LGHDT, CDR2 YNNKEL, per germline (reference sequence). CDR3 in DNA: TGTGCCAGCAGCCAAGAATCGGGGGTAGGGCAGCCCCAGCATTTT. This translates into CASSQESGVGQPQHF.

V usage is TRBV18 and J usage is TRBJ2-7, with 10 positions matching TRBD1. The CDR3 is 14 residues long. V dropped 4 bases and J dropped 5; count of bases not matched to a gene: 5. Germline assignment: CDR1 KGHSH and CDR2 LQKENI. DNA of the CDR3: TGTGCCAGCTCACGGGACAGGGGTGCCCACGAGCAGTACTTC. It specifies CASSRDRGAHEQYF. The variable domain in full, with the rest retrieved from reference TRBV18 and TRBJ2-7, is NAGVMQNPRHLVRRRGQEARLRCSPMKGHSHVYWYRQLPEEGLKFMVYLQKENIIDESGMPKERFSAEFPKEGPSILRIQQVVRGDSAAYFCASSRDRGAHEQYFGPGTRLTVT.

The rearrangement links TRBV27 to TRBJ2-1; D might be TRBD1 (7 bases). The CDR3 has 14 residues. V lost 6 bases, J lost 5 bases, and 14 bases lay in between. The germline CDR1 and CDR2 sequences are MNHEY and SMNVEV (reference sequence). The CDR3 DNA is TGTGCCAGCAGCTCCGACAGGGAGGACAATGAGCAGTTCTTC. Translating it yields CASSSDREDNEQFF.

The chain combines TRBV6-2 or TRBV6-3 with TRBJ2-2; D perhaps matches TRBD2 (6 bases). Trimming pared 2 bases from V and 3 bases from J, leaving 16 bases between. Germline assignment: CDR1 MNHEY and CDR2 SVGEGT. This CDR3 is 17 amino acids long. The CDR3 loop is CASSYPSRGTHTGELFF. CDR3 DNA sequence: TGTGCCAGCAGTTACCCTTCTCGGGGGACTCACACCGGGGAGCTGTTTTTT.

V is TRBV19 and J is TRBJ1-2; D is perhaps TRBD1 (6 bases). This CDR3 contains 13 residues. Germline values: CDR1 LNHDA, CDR2 SQIVND (reference sequence). V lost 5 bases, J lost 3 bases, and 10 bases lay in between. The CDR3 DNA is TGTGCCAGTAGTGCCCAGGGGTACTATGGCTACACCTTC. This encodes CASSAQGYYGYTF.

The gene calls are TRBV27 and TRBJ2-7; 9 positions match TRBD1. Trimming at V came to 4 bases and at J to 2 bases, leaving 3 bases not matched to a gene. CDR1 and CDR2 (germline): MNHEY, SMNVEV (reference sequence). The CDR3 extends over 14 amino acids. This CDR3 is CASSSGQGTYEQYF. CDR3 sequence (DNA): TGTGCCAGCAGTTCGGGACAGGGAACCTACGAGCAGTACTTC.

The chain uses TRBV5-6 and TRBJ1-1; a weak D match, TRBD1 (5 bases). V lost 0 bases, J lost 4 bases, and 13 bases lay in between. CDR1 and CDR2 (germline): SGHDT, YYEEEE. The CDR3 has 15 residues. CDR3 nucleotides: TGTGCCAGCAGCTTGGGTCCGGGGGAGGGCACTGAAGCTTTCTTT. It codes for CASSLGPGEGTEAFF. Full variable domain (remainder filled in from reference TRBV5-6 and TRBJ1-1): DAGVTQSPTHLIKTRGQQVTLRCSPKSGHDTVSWYQQALGQGPQFIFQYYEEEERQRGNFPDRFSGHQFPNYSSELNVNALLLGDSALYLCASSLGPGEGTEAFFGQGTRLTVV.

V usage is TRBV5-1 and J usage is TRBJ1-4; D uncertain. Germline CDR1 is SGHRS and CDR2 is YFSETQ. The CDR3 spans 14 residues. Trimming left V 4 bases short and J 8 bases short, with 15 bases between. The CDR3 DNA sequence: TGCGCCAGCAGCCCGGAGGGAATCGGCGAAAAACTGTTTTTT. Translated, it gives CASSPEGIGEKLFF.

For this clone: Other DNA sequences in this sample translate to the same CDR3. The V call is TRBV20-1, the J call TRBJ2-5; D is possibly TRBD1 (6 bases). Trimming pared 5 bases from V and 5 bases from J, leaving 9 bases between. CDR1 DFQATT and CDR2 SNEGSKA come from the germline V gene (reference sequence). The CDR3 loop spans 11 amino acids. CDR3 in amino acids: CSAPRGETQYF. Written as DNA, the CDR3 is TGCAGTGCTCCTAGGGGGGAGACCCAGTACTTC.

The gene calls are TRBV11-3 and TRBJ2-7; 9 bases map to TRBD1. V was pared by 5 bases and J by 5 bases, with 4 bases of the junction left unmatched. The CDR3 is 13 residues long. Germline assignment: CDR1 SGHNT and CDR2 YENEEA. This chain's CDR3 is CASSPGTGNEQYF. The CDR3 region has the DNA TGTGCCAGCAGCCCAGGGACAGGGAACGAGCAGTACTTC.